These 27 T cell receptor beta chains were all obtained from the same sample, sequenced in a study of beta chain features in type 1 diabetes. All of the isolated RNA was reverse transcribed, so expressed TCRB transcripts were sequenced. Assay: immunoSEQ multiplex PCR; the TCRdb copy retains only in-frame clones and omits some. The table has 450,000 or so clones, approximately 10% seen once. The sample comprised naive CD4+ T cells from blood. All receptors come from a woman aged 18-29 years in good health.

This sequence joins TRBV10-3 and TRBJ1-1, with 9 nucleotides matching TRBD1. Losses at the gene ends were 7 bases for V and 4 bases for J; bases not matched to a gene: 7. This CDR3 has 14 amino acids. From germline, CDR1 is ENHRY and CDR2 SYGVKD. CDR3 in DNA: TGTGCCATCAATGGGGACAGGGAGACCACTGAAGCTTTCTTT. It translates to CAINGDRETTEAFF.

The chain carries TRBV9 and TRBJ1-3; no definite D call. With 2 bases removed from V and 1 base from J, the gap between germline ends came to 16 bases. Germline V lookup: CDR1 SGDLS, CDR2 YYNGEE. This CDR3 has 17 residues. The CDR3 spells CASSVTPSGPSGNTIYF. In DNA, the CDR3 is TGTGCCAGCAGCGTGACCCCCTCGGGTCCTTCTGGAAACACCATATATTTT.

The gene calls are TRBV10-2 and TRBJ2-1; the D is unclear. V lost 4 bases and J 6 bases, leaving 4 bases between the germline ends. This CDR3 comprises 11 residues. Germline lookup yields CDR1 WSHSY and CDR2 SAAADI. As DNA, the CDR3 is TGCGCCAGCAGTGGTCGCAATGAGCAGTTCTTC. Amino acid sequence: CASSGRNEQFF.

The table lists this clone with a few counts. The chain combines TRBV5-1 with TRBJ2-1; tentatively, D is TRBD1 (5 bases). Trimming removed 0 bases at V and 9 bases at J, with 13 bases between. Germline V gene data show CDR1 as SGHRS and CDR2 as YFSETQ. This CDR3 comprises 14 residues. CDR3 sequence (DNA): TGCGCCAGCAGCTTGGCGACAGCGAATGGTGAGCAGTTCTTC. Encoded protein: CASSLATANGEQFF.

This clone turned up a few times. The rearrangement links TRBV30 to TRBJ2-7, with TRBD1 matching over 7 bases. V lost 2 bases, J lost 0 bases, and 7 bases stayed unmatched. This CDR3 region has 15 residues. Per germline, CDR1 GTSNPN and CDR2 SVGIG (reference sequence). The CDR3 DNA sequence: TGTGCCTGGAGTCCCGGGACAGCGATCTCCTACGAGCAGTACTTC. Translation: CAWSPGTAISYEQYF. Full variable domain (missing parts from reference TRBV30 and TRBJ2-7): SQTIHQWPATLVQPVGSPLSLECTVEGTSNPNLYWYRQAAGRGLQLLFYSVGIGQISSEVPQNLSASRPQDRQFILSSKKLLLSDSGFYLCAWSPGTAISYEQYFGPGTRLTVT.

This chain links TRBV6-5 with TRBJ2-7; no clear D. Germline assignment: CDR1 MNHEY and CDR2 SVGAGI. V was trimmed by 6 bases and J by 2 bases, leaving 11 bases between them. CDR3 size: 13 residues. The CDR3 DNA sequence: TGTGCCAGCAGAGCCCTAGGAGCCTACGAGCAGTACTTC. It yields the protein CASRALGAYEQYF.

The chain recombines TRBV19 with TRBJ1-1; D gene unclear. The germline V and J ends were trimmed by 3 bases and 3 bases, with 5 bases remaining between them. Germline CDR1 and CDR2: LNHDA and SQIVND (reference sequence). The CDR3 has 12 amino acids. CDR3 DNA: TGTGCCAGTAGTATCTTGGACACTGAAGCTTTCTTT. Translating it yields CASSILDTEAFF.

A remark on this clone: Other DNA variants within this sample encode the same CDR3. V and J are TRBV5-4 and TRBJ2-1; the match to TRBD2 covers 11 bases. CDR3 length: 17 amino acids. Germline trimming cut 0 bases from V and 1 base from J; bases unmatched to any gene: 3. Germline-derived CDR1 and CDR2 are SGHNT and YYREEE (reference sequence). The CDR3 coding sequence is TGTGCCAGCAGCTTGGGACTAGCGGGGCCTTCCTACAATGAGCAGTTCTTC. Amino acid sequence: CASSLGLAGPSYNEQFF.

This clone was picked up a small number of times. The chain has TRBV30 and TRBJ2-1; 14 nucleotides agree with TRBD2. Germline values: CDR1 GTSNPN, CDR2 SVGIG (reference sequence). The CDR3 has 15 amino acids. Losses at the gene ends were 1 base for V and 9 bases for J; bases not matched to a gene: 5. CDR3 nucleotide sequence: TGTGCCTGGAGTGCGGGACTAGCGGGAGCCGGTGAGCAGTTCTTC. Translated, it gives CAWSAGLAGAGEQFF.

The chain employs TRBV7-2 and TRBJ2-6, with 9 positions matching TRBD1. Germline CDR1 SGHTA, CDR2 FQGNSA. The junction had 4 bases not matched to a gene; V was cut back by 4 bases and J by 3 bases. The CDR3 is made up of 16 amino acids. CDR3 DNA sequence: TGTGCCAGCAGCTCACAGGGGGCGCTTGGGGCCAACGTCCTGACTTTC. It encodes CASSSQGALGANVLTF. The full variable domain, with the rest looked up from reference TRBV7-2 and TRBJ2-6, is GAGVSQSPSNKVTEKGKDVELRCDPISGHTALYWYRQSLGQGLEFLIYFQGNSAPDKSGLPSDRFSAERTGGSVSTLTIQRTQQEDSAVYLCASSSQGALGANVLTFGAGSRLTVL.

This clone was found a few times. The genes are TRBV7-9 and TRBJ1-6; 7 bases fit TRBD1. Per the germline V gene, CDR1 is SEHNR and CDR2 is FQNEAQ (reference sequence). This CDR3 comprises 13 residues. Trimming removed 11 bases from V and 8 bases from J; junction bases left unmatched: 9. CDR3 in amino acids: CAGSGTGDSPLHF. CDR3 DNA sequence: TGTGCCGGATCCGGAACAGGGGATTCACCCCTCCACTTT.

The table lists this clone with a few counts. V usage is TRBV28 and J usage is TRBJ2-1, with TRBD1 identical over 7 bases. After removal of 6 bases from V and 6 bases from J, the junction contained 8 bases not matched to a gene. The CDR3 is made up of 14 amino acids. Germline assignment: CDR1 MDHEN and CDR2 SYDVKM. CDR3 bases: TGTGCCAGCAGAGACAGGGTGCAACCCAATGAGCAGTTCTTC. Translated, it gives CASRDRVQPNEQFF. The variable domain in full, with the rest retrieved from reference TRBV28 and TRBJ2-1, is DVKVTQSSRYLVKRTGEKVFLECVQDMDHENMFWYRQDPGLGLRLIYFSYDVKMKEKGDIPEGYSVSREKKERFSLILESASTNQTSMYLCASRDRVQPNEQFFGPGTRLTVL.

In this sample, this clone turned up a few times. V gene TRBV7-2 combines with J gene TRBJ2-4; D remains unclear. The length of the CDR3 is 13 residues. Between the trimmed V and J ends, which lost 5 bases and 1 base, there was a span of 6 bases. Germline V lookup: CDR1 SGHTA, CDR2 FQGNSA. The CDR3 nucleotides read TGTGCCAGCAGCCCCGGGGCCAAAAACATTCAGTACTTC. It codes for CASSPGAKNIQYF.

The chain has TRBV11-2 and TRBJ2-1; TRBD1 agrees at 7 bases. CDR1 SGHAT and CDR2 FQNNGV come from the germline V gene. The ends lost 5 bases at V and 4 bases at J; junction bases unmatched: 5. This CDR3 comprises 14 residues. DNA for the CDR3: TGTGCCAGCAGCCGGGACAGCGCATACAATGAGCAGTTCTTC. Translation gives CASSRDSAYNEQFF.

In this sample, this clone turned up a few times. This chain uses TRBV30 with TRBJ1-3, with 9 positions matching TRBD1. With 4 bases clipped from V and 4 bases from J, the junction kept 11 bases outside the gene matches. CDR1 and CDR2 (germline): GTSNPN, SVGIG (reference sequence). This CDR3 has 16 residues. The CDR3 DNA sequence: TGTGCCTGGACCTATCGGACAGGGGCTTTGGGAAACACCATATATTTT. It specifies CAWTYRTGALGNTIYF.

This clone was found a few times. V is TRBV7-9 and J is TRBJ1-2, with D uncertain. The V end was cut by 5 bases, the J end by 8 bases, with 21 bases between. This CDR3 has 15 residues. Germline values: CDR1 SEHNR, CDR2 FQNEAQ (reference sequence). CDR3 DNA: TGTGCCAGCAGCCGACAAGGGCCCCTTGTAGGAGGCTACACCTTC. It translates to CASSRQGPLVGGYTF. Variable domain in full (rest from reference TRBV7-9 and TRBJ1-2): DTGVSQNPRHKITKRGQNVTFRCDPISEHNRLYWYRQTLGQGPEFLTYFQNEAQLEKSRLLSDRFSAERPKGSFSTLEIQRTEQGDSAMYLCASSRQGPLVGGYTFGSGTRLTVV.

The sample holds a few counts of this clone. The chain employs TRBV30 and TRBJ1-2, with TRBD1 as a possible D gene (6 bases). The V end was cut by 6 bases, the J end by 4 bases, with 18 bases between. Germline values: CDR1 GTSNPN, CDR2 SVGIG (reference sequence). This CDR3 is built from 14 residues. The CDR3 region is CACTGTAGPYGYTF. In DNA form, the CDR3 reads TGTGCCTGTACAGGGACCGCCGGGCCCTATGGCTACACCTTC.

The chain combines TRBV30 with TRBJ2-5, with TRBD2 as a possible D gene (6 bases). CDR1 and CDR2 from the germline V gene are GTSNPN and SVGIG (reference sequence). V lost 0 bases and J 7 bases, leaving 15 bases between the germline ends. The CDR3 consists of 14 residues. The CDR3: CAWSVGRGGGTQYF. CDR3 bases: TGTGCCTGGAGTGTGGGCCGGGGAGGAGGGACCCAGTACTTC. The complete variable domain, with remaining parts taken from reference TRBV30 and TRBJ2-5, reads SQTIHQWPATLVQPVGSPLSLECTVEGTSNPNLYWYRQAAGRGLQLLFYSVGIGQISSEVPQNLSASRPQDRQFILSSKKLLLSDSGFYLCAWSVGRGGGTQYFGPGTRLLVL.

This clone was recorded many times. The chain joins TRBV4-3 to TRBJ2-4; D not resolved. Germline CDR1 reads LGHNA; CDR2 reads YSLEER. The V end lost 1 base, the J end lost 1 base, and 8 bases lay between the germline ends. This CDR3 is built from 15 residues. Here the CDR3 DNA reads TGCGCCAGCAGCCAAGCAGTGGGCGCCAAAAACATTCAGTACTTC. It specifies CASSQAVGAKNIQYF.

CDR3 sequence reads: CASSYHLHSASYEQYF. The CDR3 DNA follows: TGTGCCAGCAGTTATCATCTCCACTCAGCATCCTACGAGCAGTACTTC. The chain carries TRBV6-5 and TRBJ2-7; D not resolved. The germline gives CDR1 MNHEY, CDR2 SVGAGI. Trimming removed 3 bases from V and 1 base from J, with 16 bases in between. The CDR3 totals 16 residues.

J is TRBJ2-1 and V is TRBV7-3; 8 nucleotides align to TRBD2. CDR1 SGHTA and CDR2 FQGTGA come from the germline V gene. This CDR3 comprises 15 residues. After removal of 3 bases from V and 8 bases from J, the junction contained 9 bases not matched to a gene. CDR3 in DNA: TGTGCCAGCAGCTTCATGCCTAGCGGGCTCTATGAGCAGTTCTTC. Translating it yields CASSFMPSGLYEQFF.

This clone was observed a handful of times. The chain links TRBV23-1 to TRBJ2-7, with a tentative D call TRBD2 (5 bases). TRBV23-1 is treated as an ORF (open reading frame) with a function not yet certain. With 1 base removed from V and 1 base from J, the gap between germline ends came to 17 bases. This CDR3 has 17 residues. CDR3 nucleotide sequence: TGCGCCAGCAGTCAATTGGAGGTGGAGCCGCATTCCTACGAGCAGTACGTC. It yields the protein CASSQLEVEPHSYEQYV.

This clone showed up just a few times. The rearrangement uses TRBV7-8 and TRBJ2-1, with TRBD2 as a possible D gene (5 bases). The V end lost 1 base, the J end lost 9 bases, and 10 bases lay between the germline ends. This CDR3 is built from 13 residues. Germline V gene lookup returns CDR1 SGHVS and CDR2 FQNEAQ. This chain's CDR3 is CASSLDGMGEQFF. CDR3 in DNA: TGTGCCAGCAGCTTAGACGGGATGGGTGAGCAGTTCTTC.

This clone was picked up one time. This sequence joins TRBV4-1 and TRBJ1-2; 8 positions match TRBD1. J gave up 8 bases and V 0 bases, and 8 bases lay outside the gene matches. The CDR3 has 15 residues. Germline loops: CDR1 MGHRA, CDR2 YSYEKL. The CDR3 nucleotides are TGCGCCAGCAGCCAAGATCTGGCAGGGGGCTTAGGCTACACCTTC. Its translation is CASSQDLAGGLGYTF.

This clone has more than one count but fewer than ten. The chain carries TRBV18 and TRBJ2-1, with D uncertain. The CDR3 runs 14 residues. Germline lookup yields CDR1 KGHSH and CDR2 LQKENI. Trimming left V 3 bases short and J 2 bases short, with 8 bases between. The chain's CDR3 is CASSPSAAYNEQFF. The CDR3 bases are TGTGCCAGCTCACCTAGTGCAGCCTACAATGAGCAGTTCTTC.

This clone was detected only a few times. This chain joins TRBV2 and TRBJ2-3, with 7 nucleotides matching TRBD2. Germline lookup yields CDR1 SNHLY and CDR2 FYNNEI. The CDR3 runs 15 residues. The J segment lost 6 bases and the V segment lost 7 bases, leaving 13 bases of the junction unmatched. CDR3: CASKRAGPSGDTQYF. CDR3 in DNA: TGTGCCAGCAAGCGAGCGGGACCATCTGGGGATACGCAGTATTTT.

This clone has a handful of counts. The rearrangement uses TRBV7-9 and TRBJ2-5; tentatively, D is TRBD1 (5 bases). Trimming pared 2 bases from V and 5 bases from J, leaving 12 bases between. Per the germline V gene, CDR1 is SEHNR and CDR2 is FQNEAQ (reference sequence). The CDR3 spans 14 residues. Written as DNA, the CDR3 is TGTGCCAGCAGCTTACAGGGTTGGTCGGAGACCCAGTACTTC. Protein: CASSLQGWSETQYF.